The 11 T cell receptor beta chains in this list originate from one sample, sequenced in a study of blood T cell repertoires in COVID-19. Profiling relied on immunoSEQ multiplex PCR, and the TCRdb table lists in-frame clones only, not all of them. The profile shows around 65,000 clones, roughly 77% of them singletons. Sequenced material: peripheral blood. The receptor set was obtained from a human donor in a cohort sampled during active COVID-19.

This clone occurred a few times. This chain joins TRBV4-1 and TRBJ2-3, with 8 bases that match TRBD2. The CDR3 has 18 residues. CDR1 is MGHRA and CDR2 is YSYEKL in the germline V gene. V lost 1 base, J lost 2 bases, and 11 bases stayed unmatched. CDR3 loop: CASSQAPTSGAITDTQYF. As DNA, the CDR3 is TGCGCCAGCAGCCAAGCTCCTACTAGCGGAGCGATCACAGATACGCAGTATTTT.

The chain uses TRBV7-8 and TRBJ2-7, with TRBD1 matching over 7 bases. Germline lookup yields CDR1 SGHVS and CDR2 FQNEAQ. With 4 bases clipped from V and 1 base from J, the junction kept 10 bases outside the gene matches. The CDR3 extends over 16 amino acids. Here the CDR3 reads CASSSRFGTDSYEQYF. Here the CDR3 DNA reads TGTGCCAGCAGCTCGCGTTTTGGGACAGATTCCTACGAGCAGTACTTC.

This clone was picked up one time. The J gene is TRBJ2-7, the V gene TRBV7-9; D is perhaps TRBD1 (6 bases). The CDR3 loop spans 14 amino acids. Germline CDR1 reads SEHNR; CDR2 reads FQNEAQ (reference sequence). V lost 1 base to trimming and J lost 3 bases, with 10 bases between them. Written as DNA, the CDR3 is TGTGCCAGCAGCTTAGTGGGACAATTCTACGAGCAGTACTTC. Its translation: CASSLVGQFYEQYF. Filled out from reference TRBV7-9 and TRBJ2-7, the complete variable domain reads DTGVSQNPRHKITKRGQNVTFRCDPISEHNRLYWYRQTLGQGPEFLTYFQNEAQLEKSRLLSDRFSAERPKGSFSTLEIQRTEQGDSAMYLCASSLVGQFYEQYFGPGTRLTVT.

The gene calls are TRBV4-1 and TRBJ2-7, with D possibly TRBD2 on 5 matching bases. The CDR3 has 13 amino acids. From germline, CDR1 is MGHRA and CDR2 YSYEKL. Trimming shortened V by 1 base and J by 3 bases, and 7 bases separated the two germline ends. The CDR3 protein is CASSQAGVYEQYF. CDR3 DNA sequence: TGCGCCAGCAGCCAAGCCGGGGTCTACGAGCAGTACTTC.

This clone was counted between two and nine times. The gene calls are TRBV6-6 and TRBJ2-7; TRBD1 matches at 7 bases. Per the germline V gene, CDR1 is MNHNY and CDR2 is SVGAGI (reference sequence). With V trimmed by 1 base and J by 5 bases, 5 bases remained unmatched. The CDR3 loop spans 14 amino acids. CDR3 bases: TGTGCCAGCAGTTACTATAGGGACAGAAACGAGCAGTACTTC. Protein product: CASSYYRDRNEQYF.

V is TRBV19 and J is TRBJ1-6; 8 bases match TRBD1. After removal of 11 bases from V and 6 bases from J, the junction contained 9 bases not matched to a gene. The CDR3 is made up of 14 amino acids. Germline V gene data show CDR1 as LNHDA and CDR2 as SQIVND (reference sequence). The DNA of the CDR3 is TGTGCCTGCTCCGAGACAGGGGTTAATTCACCCCTCCACTTT. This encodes CACSETGVNSPLHF.

The CDR3 loop is CASSYNTTREDKPQHF. CDR3 nucleotide sequence: TGTGCCAGCAGTTACAATACGACAAGGGAGGATAAGCCCCAGCATTTT. This chain uses TRBV6-5 with TRBJ1-5; D gene ambiguous. The germline gives CDR1 MNHEY, CDR2 SVGAGI. V lost 2 bases, J lost 8 bases, and 19 bases lay in between. The CDR3 has 16 amino acids.

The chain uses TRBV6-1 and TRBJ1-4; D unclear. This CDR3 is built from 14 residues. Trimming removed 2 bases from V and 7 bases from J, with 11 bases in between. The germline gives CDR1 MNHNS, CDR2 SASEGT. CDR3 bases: TGTGCCAGCAGTGAATGGCGGGCGGGTGAAAAACTGTTTTTT. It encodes CASSEWRAGEKLFF.

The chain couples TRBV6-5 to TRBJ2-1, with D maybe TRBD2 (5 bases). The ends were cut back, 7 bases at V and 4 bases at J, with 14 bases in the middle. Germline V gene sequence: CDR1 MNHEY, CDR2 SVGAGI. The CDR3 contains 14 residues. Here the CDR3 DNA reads TGTGCCAGCATGGACGGGAATGAATACAATGAGCAGTTCTTC. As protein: CASMDGNEYNEQFF.

This CDR3 is CASSRGHTFYNEQFF. CDR3 DNA: TGTGCCAGCAGCCGGGGACACACCTTTTACAATGAGCAGTTCTTC. The rearrangement joins TRBV5-8 to TRBJ2-1; a possible D gene is TRBD1 (6 bases). Germline V gives CDR1 SGHTS, CDR2 YDEGEE. This CDR3 region has 15 residues. V dropped 4 bases and J dropped 4 bases, with 15 bases sitting between them.

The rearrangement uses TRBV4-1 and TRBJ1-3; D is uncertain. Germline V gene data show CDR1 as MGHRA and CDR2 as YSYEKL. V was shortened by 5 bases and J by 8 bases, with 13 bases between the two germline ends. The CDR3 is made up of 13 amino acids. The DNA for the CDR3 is TGCGCCAGCAGCTCGAGGGTGGAGGACACCATATATTTT. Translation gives CASSSRVEDTIYF.